This T cell receptor beta chain comes out of a study of T-cell reconstitution after alpha-beta-depleted transplantation in children. This sample's TCRbeta library carried unique molecular identifier barcodes. TCRdb re-analysed the PCR reads in MiXCR, keeping a single row per CDR3 protein. The sample contains roughly 300,000 distinct CDR3 sequences, approximately 10% of which appear only once. This CDR3 is built from 17 residues. The V gene lost 0 bases and the J gene lost 3 bases, with 18 bases spanning the gap. The V gene's germline CDR1 is SEHNR and CDR2 FQNEAQ (reference sequence). In its sample, this clonotype was seen many times. Its antigen is still unknown. Study-wide points: Surviving thymic progenitors and recipient T cells were the source of high TCRbeta diversity at day 60 in some patients.

Specimen: peripheral blood, collected 180 days after TCRalphabeta/CD19-depleted stem cell transplant. The receptor was isolated from a male patient aged 2 to 9 who had a stem cell transplant for chronic granulomatous disease, so the T cells may come from the graft donor. The rearrangement links TRBV7-9 to TRBJ2-7; unclear D gene. CDR3 residues: CASSLAGRIKGDYEQYF. The CDR3 DNA is TGTGCCAGCAGCTTAGCGGGCAGAATCAAAGGTGACTACGAGCAGTACTTC.